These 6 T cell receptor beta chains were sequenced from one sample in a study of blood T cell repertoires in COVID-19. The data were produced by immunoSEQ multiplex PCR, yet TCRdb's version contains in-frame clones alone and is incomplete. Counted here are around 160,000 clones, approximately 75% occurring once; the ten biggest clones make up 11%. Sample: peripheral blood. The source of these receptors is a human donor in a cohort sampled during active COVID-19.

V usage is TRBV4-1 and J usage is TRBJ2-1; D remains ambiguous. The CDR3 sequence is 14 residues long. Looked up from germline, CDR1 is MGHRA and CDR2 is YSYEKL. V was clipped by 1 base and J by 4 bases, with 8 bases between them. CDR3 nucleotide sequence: TGCGCCAGCAGCCAAGTGAGTACTTACAATGAGCAGTTCTTC. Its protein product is CASSQVSTYNEQFF.

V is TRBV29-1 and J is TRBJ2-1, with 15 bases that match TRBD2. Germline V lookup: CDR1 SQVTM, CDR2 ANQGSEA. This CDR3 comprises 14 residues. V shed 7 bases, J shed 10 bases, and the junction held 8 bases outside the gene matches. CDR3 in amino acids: CSAFSGTSGGEQFF. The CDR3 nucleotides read TGCAGCGCTTTCTCCGGGACTAGCGGGGGGGAGCAGTTCTTC.

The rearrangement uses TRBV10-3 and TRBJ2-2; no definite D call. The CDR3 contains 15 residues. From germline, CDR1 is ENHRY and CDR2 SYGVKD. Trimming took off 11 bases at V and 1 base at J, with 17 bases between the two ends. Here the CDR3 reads CAGSRVAGNTGELFF. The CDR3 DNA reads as TGTGCCGGGTCGCGTGTGGCAGGGAACACCGGGGAGCTGTTTTTT.

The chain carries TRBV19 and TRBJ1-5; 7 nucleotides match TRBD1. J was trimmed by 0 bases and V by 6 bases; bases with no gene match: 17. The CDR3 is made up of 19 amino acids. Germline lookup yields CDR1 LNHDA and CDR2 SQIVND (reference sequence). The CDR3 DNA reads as TGTGCCAGTAGGGGCGGAACAGGGGCGTTACTCTATAGCAATCAGCCCCAGCATTTT. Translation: CASRGGTGALLYSNQPQHF.

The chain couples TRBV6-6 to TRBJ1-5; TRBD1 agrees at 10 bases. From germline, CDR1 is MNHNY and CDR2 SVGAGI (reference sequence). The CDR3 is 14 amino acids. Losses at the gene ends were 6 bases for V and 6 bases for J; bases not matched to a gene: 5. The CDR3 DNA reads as TGTGCCAGCAGCCCCGACAGGGGGCTTCAGCCCCAGCATTTT. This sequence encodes CASSPDRGLQPQHF.

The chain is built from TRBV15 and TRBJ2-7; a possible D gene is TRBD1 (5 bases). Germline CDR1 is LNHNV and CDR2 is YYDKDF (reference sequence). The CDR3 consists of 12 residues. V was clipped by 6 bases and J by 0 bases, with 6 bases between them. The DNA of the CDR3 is TGTGCCACCAGTACAGGCTCCTACGAGCAGTACTTC. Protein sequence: CATSTGSYEQYF.